Listed below are T cell receptor beta chains from one sample, sequenced in a study of T-cell memory formation after mild COVID-19. TCRdb re-analysed the 5' RACE reads in MiXCR, keeping a single row per CDR3 protein. The sample lists some 110,000 distinct CDR3 sequences, 9.5% to 15% seen once, with more than 25% in the top ten. Specimen: PBMCs or a T cell subset sorted from them (not recorded which). The receptors derive from an adult woman who had mild COVID-19 (a few samples of this study predate the infection). Cell type and time point are not known. CDR3s leave out the opening cysteine and the closing phenylalanine or tryptophan. Fields, in order: J gene, V gene, CDR3 protein.

TRBJ2-7 TRBV5-1 ASSLVGSPVRSYEQY
TRBJ2-1 TRBV29-1 SVCGMGLAEYNEQF
TRBJ2-7 TRBV6-1 AVRTSGIYEQY
TRBJ2-1 TRBV9 ASSSTGSSYNEQF
TRBJ2-7 TRBV3-1 ASSQVREGHYEQY
TRBJ2-7 TRBV6-5 ASSYGGLGYEQY
TRBJ2-3 TRBV4-3 ASSQESPDTQY
TRBJ1-3 TRBV9 ASSVGQPVGGNTIY
TRBJ2-6 TRBV12-3/TRBV12-4 ASTPWGGSGANVLT
TRBJ2-7 TRBV6-5 ASSYDSGVRSYEQY
TRBJ2-1 TRBV5-1 ASSSGTGTNEQF
TRBJ2-5 TRBV7-9 ASSPPYRTRGLETQY
TRBJ2-7 TRBV7-6 ASSLELAGEQY
TRBJ2-3 TRBV4-1 ASSQEAGDGDTQY
TRBJ1-1 TRBV5-5 ASSRTTGAEAF
TRBJ1-1 TRBV9 ASSVGANTEAF
TRBJ2-2 TRBV4-3 ASSQDGDANTGELF
TRBJ2-1 TRBV9 ASSNPSGLSYNEQF
TRBJ2-4 TRBV5-1 ASSSKGERGDPDIQY
TRBJ2-3 TRBV19 ASRAGTRFTDTQY
TRBJ2-3 TRBV6-2/TRBV6-3 ASSYSLGQEGGTDTQY
TRBJ2-7 TRBV12-3/TRBV12-4 ASSLLQAYEQY
TRBJ2-7 TRBV25-1 ASSVGTSGSTYEQY
TRBJ2-1 TRBV29-1 SAVNRGQVEQF
TRBJ1-5 TRBV4-1 ASSHRTGDQPQH
TRBJ2-2 TRBV27 ASSLQQNTGELF
TRBJ2-7 TRBV7-9 ASRPGTGREYEQY
TRBJ1-2 TRBV5-1 ASTPAGRPYGYT
TRBJ1-2 TRBV29-1 SVISDGYT
TRBJ2-7 TRBV7-2 ASSSLGKSAPDLYEQY
TRBJ1-5 TRBV7-9 ASSSGTGIDQPQH
TRBJ1-2 TRBV5-1 ASSLGGITSGYT
TRBJ2-2 TRBV7-2 ASSFSYRAAGELF
TRBJ2-1 TRBV5-1 ASSLSSVDEQF
TRBJ2-7 TRBV9 ASSGGTSGIVPYEQY
TRBJ1-5 TRBV20-1 SARSRDRVNQPQH
TRBJ1-1 TRBV27 ASSPPDGTYTEAF
TRBJ2-1 TRBV24-1 ATSVADQTEQF
TRBJ1-2 TRBV29-1 SVEEPSCYT
TRBJ2-1 TRBV25-1 ASSGRPGTSGEQF
TRBJ2-7 TRBV7-8 ASSRGWDELSEQY
TRBJ2-1 TRBV5-1 ASSLVAGGNEQF
TRBJ1-1 TRBV6-1 ASRGGGWTEAF
TRBJ2-1 TRBV19 ASSKARSSEQF
TRBJ2-1 TRBV29-1 SSEGDRNEQF
TRBJ2-3 TRBV9 ASSPIDTKDTQY
TRBJ2-5 TRBV7-8 ASLKALAGPQETQY
TRBJ2-7 TRBV5-5 ASSLGLAGPYEQY
TRBJ2-3 TRBV4-1 ASSQLGLEVGTQY
TRBJ2-3 TRBV9 ASSVLGQTSSTDTQY
TRBJ2-1 TRBV7-9 ASSPALVKSYNEQF
TRBJ2-1 TRBV6-2/TRBV6-3 ASSFGTSGSSYNEQF
TRBJ2-1 TRBV5-6 ASSFGYDYNEQF
TRBJ2-1 TRBV29-1 SVDPGNYNEQF